This is a list of T cell receptor beta chains from one sample in a study of blood T cell repertoires in COVID-19. Profiling relied on immunoSEQ multiplex PCR, and the TCRdb table lists in-frame clones only, not all of them. The table has 250,000 to 350,000 clones, around 88% seen once; the top ten hold roughly 0.8%. Sequencing used peripheral blood. All receptors come from a man in his thirties or forties with acute or convalescent COVID-19. CDR3s include the opening cysteine and the closing phenylalanine or tryptophan. Each record gives: V gene, D gene, J gene, clone size, CDR3 protein, CDR3 DNA. The D gene is left open where the match is weak. The size of a clone is reported for some rows only, either as once, few or many, or as a class for expanded clones.

TRBV5-1	-	TRBJ1-6	-	CARDMSSYNSPLHF	TGCGCCAGAGACATGAGCTCCTATAATTCACCCCTCCACTTT
TRBV4-1	-	TRBJ2-1	-	CASSQGRQTYNEQFF	TGCGCCAGCAGCCAAGGCCGACAGACTTACAATGAGCAGTTCTTC
TRBV7-4	-	TRBJ2-1	-	CASRCQLGSSYNEQFF	TGTGCCAGCAGATGCCAACTAGGTTCTTCCTACAATGAGCAGTTCTTC
TRBV19	-	TRBJ2-1	-	CASSLRRSRRTYNEQFF	TGTGCCAGTAGTTTGAGGCGTTCGAGAAGGACCTACAATGAGCAGTTCTTC
TRBV7-8	-	TRBJ1-1	-	CASSLDGQLNTEAFF	TGTGCCAGCAGCTTAGACGGACAGCTGAACACTGAAGCTTTCTTT
TRBV13	TRBD2	TRBJ2-1	-	CASSSRTNTGTSSYNEQFF	TGTGCCAGCAGCTCGAGAACAAATACCGGGACTAGCTCCTACAATGAGCAGTTCTTC
TRBV4-1	-	TRBJ2-1	once	CASSPMRTDHNEQFF	TGCGCCAGCAGCCCCATGAGGACAGACCACAATGAGCAGTTCTTC
TRBV28	-	TRBJ1-2	-	CASSFPNYGYTF	TGTGCCAGCAGTTTCCCGAACTATGGCTACACCTTC
TRBV3-1/TRBV3-2	TRBD1	TRBJ2-7	-	CASSPGPGGYEQYF	TGTGCCAGCAGCCCAGGCCCAGGGGGATACGAGCAGTACTTC
TRBV28	-	TRBJ2-3	-	CATGPRAAVDTQYF	TGTGCCACCGGTCCTCGAGCGGCGGTAGATACGCAGTATTTT
TRBV3-1/TRBV3-2	-	TRBJ2-1	-	CASRQTAVRASYNEQFF	TGTGCCAGCAGACAAACGGCGGTGAGGGCGTCCTACAATGAGCAGTTCTTC
TRBV19	-	TRBJ2-5	-	CATRAQGNQETQYF	TGTGCCACCCGCGCGCAGGGAAATCAAGAGACCCAGTACTTC
TRBV7-8	TRBD1	TRBJ1-4	-	CASSKTGGYEKLFF	TGTGCCAGCAGCAAGACAGGGGGCTATGAAAAACTGTTTTTT
TRBV19	TRBD1	TRBJ2-7	-	CASRDIGMDRGLRDSYEQYF	TGTGCCAGTAGGGATATCGGTATGGACAGGGGGCTTCGTGACTCCTACGAGCAGTACTTC
TRBV15	-	TRBJ1-6	-	CATSRDGRANSPLHF	TGTGCCACCAGCAGAGATGGCAGGGCTAATTCACCCCTCCACTTT
TRBV11-2	-	TRBJ2-5	-	CASRELRTEETQYF	TGTGCCAGCAGGGAACTTAGGACAGAAGAGACCCAGTACTTC
TRBV7-6	-	TRBJ2-1	-	CASSLNRAQQEINNEQFF	TGTGCCAGCAGCTTAAACCGGGCCCAACAGGAAATTAACAATGAGCAGTTCTTC
TRBV11-2	-	TRBJ1-3	-	CASSPFGGAISGNTIYF	TGTGCCAGCAGCCCATTCGGAGGGGCGATCTCTGGAAACACCATATATTTT
TRBV5-4	-	TRBJ1-2	-	CASSRTTGEPNYGYTF	TGTGCCAGCAGCCGGACTACGGGAGAGCCTAACTATGGCTACACCTTC
TRBV5-1	-	TRBJ2-5	-	CASNQGPTVEETQYF	TGCGCCAGCAACCAGGGGCCGACTGTAGAAGAGACCCAGTACTTC
TRBV9	TRBD1	TRBJ1-1	-	CASSPRYTGVDTEAFF	TGTGCCAGCAGCCCAAGATACACAGGGGTTGACACTGAAGCTTTCTTT
TRBV5-1	TRBD2	TRBJ2-7	-	CASSLAASGAQTYEQYF	TGCGCCAGCAGCTTGGCGGCTAGCGGGGCCCAAACCTACGAGCAGTACTTC
TRBV6-5	-	TRBJ2-7	-	CASRKGVLFYEQYF	TGTGCCAGCAGGAAGGGGGTACTATTCTACGAGCAGTACTTC
TRBV5-1	-	TRBJ2-1	-	CASRGATLNNEQFF	TGCGCCAGCAGGGGGGCCACCCTTAACAATGAGCAGTTCTTC
TRBV27	TRBD2	TRBJ2-7	-	CASSPLGGNEQYF	TGTGCCAGCAGTCCCCTCGGGGGGAACGAGCAGTACTTC
TRBV30	TRBD1	TRBJ1-5	-	CAWSVLTGNQPQHF	TGTGCCTGGAGTGTGCTGACAGGGAATCAGCCCCAGCATTTT
TRBV27	TRBD1	TRBJ1-2	-	CASSSRQGYGYTF	TGTGCCAGCAGTTCCCGACAGGGGTATGGCTACACCTTC
TRBV11-2	-	TRBJ2-7	-	CASSASGLEQYF	TGTGCCAGCAGCGCGTCGGGATTGGAGCAGTACTTC
TRBV28	TRBD2	TRBJ2-1	-	CASSPTSGGYNEQFF	TGTGCCAGCAGTCCTACCAGCGGGGGTTACAATGAGCAGTTCTTC
TRBV11-3	-	TRBJ1-1	-	CASSLSQYTEAFF	TGTGCCAGCAGCCTCAGTCAGTACACTGAAGCTTTCTTT
TRBV6-6	-	TRBJ1-1	-	CASSNGRFKLEAFF	TGTGCCAGCAGCAACGGGAGATTTAAGCTTGAAGCTTTCTTT
TRBV18	-	TRBJ1-2	-	CASSPADTFGYTF	TGTGCCAGCTCACCCGCTGACACTTTTGGCTACACCTTC
TRBV11-2	-	TRBJ2-1	-	CASSFWGDEQFF	TGTGCCAGCAGCTTCTGGGGGGATGAGCAGTTCTTC
TRBV7-3	TRBD2	TRBJ2-1	once	CASSPSGGSYNEQFF	TGTGCCAGCAGCCCTAGCGGGGGCTCCTACAATGAGCAGTTCTTC
TRBV27	TRBD1	TRBJ2-3	-	CASSLQGNTQYF	TGTGCCAGCAGCCTACAGGGGAATACGCAGTATTTT
TRBV27	TRBD1	TRBJ1-1	-	CASSFGQGYTEAFF	TGTGCCAGCAGTTTCGGACAGGGGTACACTGAAGCTTTCTTT
TRBV21-1	-	TRBJ2-2	once	CASRGTGGRKGGELFF	TGTGCCAGCAGAGGAACCGGGGGGCGAAAAGGCGGGGAGCTGTTTTTT
TRBV18	TRBD1	TRBJ1-1	-	CASSPQGAGTEAFF	TGTGCCAGCTCACCTCAGGGGGCAGGGACTGAAGCTTTCTTT
TRBV2	-	TRBJ2-7	-	CASSVNMIYEQYF	TGTGCCAGCAGTGTTAACATGATCTACGAGCAGTACTTC
TRBV7-7	TRBD2	TRBJ2-1	-	CASSLGIGLAENEQFF	TGTGCTAGCAGCTTAGGGATCGGACTAGCGGAAAATGAGCAGTTCTTC
TRBV5-1	TRBD2	TRBJ2-1	-	CASSLVPGGRINEQFF	TGCGCCAGCAGCTTGGTTCCGGGGGGGAGGATTAATGAGCAGTTCTTC
TRBV6-5	-	TRBJ1-2	once	CASSSPNYGYTF	TGTGCCAGCAGTTCCCCGAACTATGGCTACACCTTC
TRBV11-2	TRBD2	TRBJ2-5	-	CASSSANNLAGQETQYF	TGTGCCAGCAGCTCCGCTAACAACCTAGCGGGGCAAGAGACCCAGTACTTC
TRBV9	TRBD1	TRBJ2-2	-	CASTRHIGTGVTGELFF	TGTGCCAGCACCAGACACATCGGGACAGGGGTGACCGGGGAGCTGTTTTTT
TRBV12-3/TRBV12-4	-	TRBJ1-5	-	CASRGNSNQPQHF	TGTGCCAGCCGGGGGAATAGCAATCAGCCCCAGCATTTT
TRBV6-5	-	TRBJ2-7	-	CASLETMPPYEQYF	TGTGCCAGTCTAGAAACAATGCCCCCCTACGAGCAGTACTTC
TRBV5-1	-	TRBJ2-7	-	CASKRTDNYEQYF	TGCGCCAGCAAAAGGACAGATAACTACGAGCAGTACTTC
TRBV4-1	-	TRBJ1-6	-	CASSQDGREGSPLHF	TGCGCCAGCAGCCAAGATGGCAGGGAAGGCTCACCCCTCCACTTT
TRBV9	TRBD1	TRBJ2-3	-	CASSPSRTGTGVFLDTQYF	TGTGCCAGCAGCCCCTCCCGCACCGGGACAGGGGTTTTTTTGGATACGCAGTATTTT
TRBV6-5	-	TRBJ1-3	once	CASSQDYSGNTIYF	TGTGCCAGCAGTCAGGATTACTCTGGAAACACCATATATTTT
TRBV7-8	TRBD1	TRBJ1-1	once	CASNRQGRTEAFF	TGTGCCAGCAACAGACAGGGGAGGACTGAAGCTTTCTTT
TRBV18	-	TRBJ2-7	-	CASSPSGPDEQYF	TGTGCCAGCTCACCATCTGGGCCGGATGAGCAGTACTTC
TRBV18	TRBD1	TRBJ2-7	-	CASSPRTGNYYEQYF	TGTGCCAGCTCACCTCGGACAGGGAATTACTACGAGCAGTACTTC
TRBV11-2	-	TRBJ2-7	-	CASSLNLYGEQYF	TGTGCCAGCAGCCTTAACCTATATGGCGAGCAGTACTTC
TRBV10-2	TRBD2	TRBJ2-3	-	CASSVGLAGPTDTQYF	TGCGCCAGCAGTGTGGGACTAGCGGGACCCACAGATACGCAGTATTTT